Sequencing of this TCR beta chain was carried out in a study of beta chain features in type 1 diabetes. Overall study: Cells sorted and examined across all samples totaled 90 million to 120 million. Whole-study results and caveats: All four CD4+ subsets from Type 1 diabetes patients carried moderately but significantly shorter TCRB CDR3s. It was possible that PCR favored shorter templates, equally so in patients and controls. Whether TCRB rearrangement is influenced by HLA type was left unresolved in this analysis.

Trimming removed 1 base from V and 9 bases from J; junction bases left unmatched: 1. CDR3 length: 14 amino acids. Germline CDR1 and CDR2: SGHAT and FQNNGV. This clone was counted only a few times. What it binds is unknown. Sorting that relied on CD45RO/CCR7/CD25/CD127/CD95/CD27 yielded CD4+ naive, central memory, regulatory and stem cell-like memory cells. Expressed TCRB transcripts got sequenced, as all isolated RNA was reverse transcribed. Libraries were prepared by immunoSEQ multiplex PCR; TCRdb keeps only in-frame clonotypes and omits some of them. Among around 600,000 clones listed, 12% were seen once.

Sequenced material: naive CD4+ T cells from blood. V gene TRBV11-2 combines with J gene TRBJ1-6, with TRBD1 matching 9 bases. The source is a man younger than 45 with type 1 diabetes. CDR3 coding DNA: TGTGCCAGCAGCTTAGCACAGGGGGCTTCACCCCTCCACTTT. It specifies CASSLAQGASPLHF.